These 29 T cell receptor beta chains were sequenced from one sample in a study of T cell responses to AZD1222 COVID-19 vaccine. The data were produced by immunoSEQ multiplex PCR, yet TCRdb's version contains in-frame clones alone and is incomplete. The sample holds approximately 100,000 clones; approximately 91% are singletons and the top ten take 17%. Sequencing was performed on peripheral blood, taken on day 0 of AZD1222 vaccination. All receptors derive from an adult in good health.

The CDR3 nucleotides are TGCAGCGCTCCCTTAGCGGGGGGAATCTACAATGAGCAGTTCTTC. It translates to CSAPLAGGIYNEQFF. V is TRBV29-1 and J is TRBJ2-1; TRBD2 aligns across 10 bases. Per the germline V gene, CDR1 is SQVTM and CDR2 is ANQGSEA. V shed 7 bases, J shed 3 bases, and the junction held 9 bases outside the gene matches. The CDR3 runs to 15 residues.

The chain employs TRBV7-3 and TRBJ1-6; 11 bases line up with TRBD1. J gave up 10 bases and V 5 bases, and 4 bases lay outside the gene matches. The germline gives CDR1 SGHTA, CDR2 FQGTGA. The CDR3 has 14 residues. CDR3 amino acids: CASSLGTGGSPLHF. As DNA, the CDR3 is TGTGCCAGCAGCCTCGGGACAGGGGGATCACCCCTCCACTTT.

This sequence joins TRBV7-2 and TRBJ1-3; D unclear. The germline V gene has CDR1 SGHTA and CDR2 FQGNSA. The CDR3 has 18 amino acids. V lost 4 bases to trimming and J lost 0 bases, with 19 bases between them. CDR3 nucleotides: TGTGCCAGCAGCTCCCATCCCTACCGAGTCGGCTCTGGAAACACCATATATTTT. Translated: CASSSHPYRVGSGNTIYF.

The chain couples TRBV4-2 to TRBJ2-2; 11 bases map to TRBD2. The CDR3 sequence is 17 residues long. Germline values: CDR1 LGHNA, CDR2 YNFKEQ. The J segment lost 8 bases and the V segment lost 1 base, leaving 9 bases of the junction unmatched. CDR3: CASSQAGSGRVAGELFF. DNA of the CDR3: TGTGCCAGCAGCCAAGCGGGTAGCGGGAGGGTCGCTGGGGAGCTGTTTTTT.

V and J are TRBV7-6 and TRBJ2-5; D gene unclear. Trimming cost V 0 bases and J 1 base, with 9 bases left between them. Looked up from germline, CDR1 is SGHVS and CDR2 is FNYEAQ. This CDR3 spans 15 amino acids. CDR3 DNA: TGTGCCAGCAGCTTAGCGGTACAGTTCCAAGAGACCCAGTACTTC. Translated, it gives CASSLAVQFQETQYF.

V is TRBV14 and J is TRBJ2-3; D uncertain. Germline lookup yields CDR1 SGHDN and CDR2 FVKESK. CDR3 length: 13 amino acids. The V gene lost 1 base and the J gene lost 3 bases, with 5 bases spanning the gap. DNA of the CDR3: TGTGCCAGCAGCCAAGGGTATACAGATACGCAGTATTTT. This translates into CASSQGYTDTQYF.

This chain joins TRBV2 and TRBJ2-2; possible D gene TRBD1, 5 bases. The CDR3 is 15 amino acids. Trimming cost V 3 bases and J 2 bases, with 10 bases left between them. Germline CDR1 is SNHLY and CDR2 is FYNNEI. The CDR3 DNA sequence: TGTGCCAGCAGTGAGGTCAGGACAAACACCGGGGAGCTGTTTTTT. Protein sequence: CASSEVRTNTGELFF.

The V gene is TRBV28, the J gene TRBJ2-7, with 7 bases aligning to TRBD1. The CDR3 has 14 residues. CDR1 is MDHEN and CDR2 is SYDVKM in the germline V gene. The trim removed 4 bases at V and 3 bases at J, leaving 6 bases unmatched. The CDR3 reads CASSSAGGFYEQYF. For the CDR3, the DNA is TGTGCCAGCAGTTCGGCAGGGGGATTCTACGAGCAGTACTTC.

The chain recombines TRBV5-6 with TRBJ1-4; 7 bases are a match to TRBD1. Germline CDR1 SGHDT, CDR2 YYEEEE. The CDR3 contains 14 residues. J lost 7 bases, V lost 5 bases, and 8 bases had no gene match. The CDR3 loop reads CASSTTGSGEKLFF. The CDR3, as DNA: TGTGCCAGCAGTACGACAGGGAGCGGTGAAAAACTGTTTTTT.

The chain carries TRBV20-1 and TRBJ2-3, with no clear D. Trimming shortened V by 0 bases and J by 3 bases, and 1 base separated the two germline ends. CDR3 length equals 11 residues. Per the germline V gene, CDR1 is DFQATT and CDR2 is SNEGSKA (reference sequence). CDR3 in amino acids: CSARETDTQYF. Here the CDR3 DNA reads TGCAGTGCTAGAGAGACAGATACGCAGTATTTT.

This chain connects TRBV7-3 to TRBJ2-1; no firm D call. The germline gives CDR1 SGHTA, CDR2 FQGTGA. V was cut by 1 base and J by 8 bases, with 12 bases left in between. The CDR3 contains 14 residues. Here the CDR3 DNA reads TGTGCCAGCAGCTTAAAGGCCGGGTGGGATGAGCAGTTCTTC. Translation gives CASSLKAGWDEQFF.

The genes are TRBV24-1 and TRBJ1-4, with TRBD1 as a possible D gene (6 bases). This CDR3 spans 13 amino acids. From germline, CDR1 is KGHDR and CDR2 SFDVKD. V lost 9 bases and J lost 5, with 12 bases in between. This chain's CDR3 is CATQTGPNEKLFF. The CDR3 coding sequence is TGTGCCACCCAAACAGGGCCCAATGAAAAACTGTTTTTT.

This clone was recorded once. The chain employs TRBV21-1 and TRBJ1-6. TRBV21-1 is termed a pseudogene. This CDR3 is built from 17 residues. The CDR3 here is CASSSQGSSFPNSPLHF. In DNA form, the CDR3 reads TGTGCCAGCAGCTCTCAAGGGTCTTCCTTCCCCAATTCACCCCTCCACTTT.

The chain couples TRBV9 to TRBJ2-1; 9 bases match TRBD2. The CDR3 runs to 16 residues. Germline lookup yields CDR1 SGDLS and CDR2 YYNGEE. With 0 bases clipped from V and 8 bases from J, the junction kept 9 bases outside the gene matches. Written as DNA, the CDR3 is TGTGCCAGCAGCGTAGGGCTAGCGGGATGGGGCGATGAGCAGTTCTTC. It is translated as CASSVGLAGWGDEQFF.

The gene calls are TRBV2 and TRBJ2-5, with 8 positions matching TRBD2. The CDR3 extends over 16 amino acids. Trimming took 3 bases from V and 0 from J; bases not matched to a gene: 6. The germline CDR1 and CDR2 sequences are SNHLY and FYNNEI. The CDR3 protein is CASSDSGAPYQETQYF. CDR3 nucleotides: TGTGCCAGCAGTGATAGCGGGGCCCCGTACCAAGAGACCCAGTACTTC.

The chain combines TRBV5-1 with TRBJ2-1, with 9 bases identical to TRBD2. The CDR3 covers 16 residues. Germline V CDR1 and CDR2: SGHRS, YFSETQ. V lost 4 bases to trimming and J lost 3 bases; unmatched junction nucleotides: 8. Written as DNA, the CDR3 is TGCGCCAGCAGCATGACCAGCGGGGGGTTCTACAATGAGCAGTTCTTC. This gives the protein CASSMTSGGFYNEQFF.

This clone was seen more than once but under ten times. This chain joins TRBV6-5 and TRBJ1-4; D remains ambiguous. This CDR3 has 15 amino acids. Trimming took off 6 bases at V and 0 bases at J, with 11 bases between the two ends. CDR1 MNHEY and CDR2 SVGAGI come from the germline V gene. CDR3 nucleotides: TGTGCCAGCAGCTACACCCTTGCAACTAATGAAAAACTGTTTTTT. It encodes CASSYTLATNEKLFF.

This clone came up a few times. This chain connects TRBV5-1 to TRBJ2-1; D is possibly TRBD1 or TRBD2 (5 bases each). With 1 base removed from V and 9 bases from J, the gap between germline ends came to 14 bases. This CDR3 contains 14 residues. From germline, CDR1 is SGHRS and CDR2 YFSETQ. The CDR3 is CASSLSGTLGEQFF. The CDR3 DNA follows: TGCGCCAGCAGCTTGTCCGGGACCTTAGGTGAGCAGTTCTTC.

The gene calls are TRBV10-3 and TRBJ1-1, with a possible D match to TRBD1 (6 bases). V was shortened by 2 bases and J by 0 bases, with 10 bases between the two germline ends. The CDR3 is 15 residues long. Germline V gene data show CDR1 as ENHRY and CDR2 as SYGVKD. CDR3 DNA sequence: TGTGCCATCAGTGAGCGCAGGGGTTTGAACACTGAAGCTTTCTTT. As protein: CAISERRGLNTEAFF.

V is TRBV4-1 and J is TRBJ2-1, with 10 bases aligning to TRBD2. The CDR3 sequence is 18 residues long. Germline CDR1 reads MGHRA; CDR2 reads YSYEKL. With 0 bases clipped from V and 2 bases from J, the junction kept 7 bases outside the gene matches. DNA for the CDR3: TGCGCCAGCAGCCAAGAGTCCCTAGCGGGAGTCCCCTACAATGAGCAGTTCTTC. Its protein is CASSQESLAGVPYNEQFF.

This sequence joins TRBV30 and TRBJ1-2; D unresolved. V was shortened by 4 bases and J by 8 bases, with 17 bases between the two germline ends. The CDR3 length is 13 residues. Per germline, CDR1 GTSNPN and CDR2 SVGIG (reference sequence). Here the CDR3 DNA reads TGTGCCTGGATGAGTAGTCGGGGAAAAGGCTACACCTTC. This encodes CAWMSSRGKGYTF.

The table lists this clone with a few counts. The chain employs TRBV4-1 and TRBJ2-4, with D perhaps matching TRBD2 (5 bases). The CDR3 has 14 residues. V was shortened by 0 bases and J by 9 bases, with 12 bases between the two germline ends. The germline CDR1 and CDR2 sequences are MGHRA and YSYEKL. CDR3 bases: TGCGCCAGCAGCCAAGATAGGGTAGCGCCCATTCAGTACTTC. This codes for CASSQDRVAPIQYF.

The rearrangement joins TRBV4-2 to TRBJ1-1; 8 bases are a match to TRBD1. Germline-derived CDR1 and CDR2 are LGHNA and YNFKEQ. The CDR3 consists of 16 residues. Trimming removed 4 bases from V and 0 bases from J; junction bases left unmatched: 7. The CDR3 DNA follows: TGTGCCAGCAGCCCGGGGACAGGCGCGATGAACACTGAAGCTTTCTTT. This sequence encodes CASSPGTGAMNTEAFF.

The genes are TRBV10-3 and TRBJ2-5; D unclear. Per germline, CDR1 ENHRY and CDR2 SYGVKD. Trimming took 3 bases from V and 5 from J, leaving 7 bases between them. There are 12 residues in the CDR3. The CDR3 loop reads CAISDGRETQYF. CDR3 nucleotides: TGTGCCATCAGTGACGGTAGGGAGACCCAGTACTTC.

The rearrangement links TRBV27 to TRBJ1-1; possible D gene TRBD1, 5 bases. This CDR3 has 14 amino acids. The V gene's germline CDR1 is MNHEY and CDR2 SMNVEV (reference sequence). V lost 2 bases to trimming and J lost 4 bases, with 11 bases between them. DNA of the CDR3: TGTGCCAGCAGTTTAGCGGGGGTTGGCACTGAAGCTTTCTTT. It encodes CASSLAGVGTEAFF.

The rearrangement joins TRBV5-1 to TRBJ2-1; no reliable D call. This CDR3 has 13 residues. Germline lookup yields CDR1 SGHRS and CDR2 YFSETQ. V lost 1 base to trimming and J lost 4 bases, with 6 bases between them. CDR3 in DNA: TGCGCCAGCAGCTTGACGGAATACAATGAGCAGTTCTTC. Its protein product is CASSLTEYNEQFF.

This chain uses TRBV6-5 with TRBJ2-2, with TRBD2 as a possible D gene (6 bases). The CDR3 extends over 14 amino acids. V lost 8 bases and J 1 base, leaving 11 bases between the germline ends. CDR1 MNHEY and CDR2 SVGAGI come from the germline V gene. The CDR3 loop is CASGGLRNTGELFF. For the CDR3, the DNA is TGTGCCAGCGGGGGACTTCGGAACACCGGGGAGCTGTTTTTT.

The rearrangement links TRBV7-6 to TRBJ1-1; no definite D call. V was cut by 3 bases and J by 0 bases, with 5 bases left in between. The CDR3 loop spans 13 amino acids. The germline V gene has CDR1 SGHVS and CDR2 FNYEAQ. The chain's CDR3 is CASSLKVNTEAFF. The DNA for the CDR3 is TGTGCCAGCAGCTTGAAGGTGAACACTGAAGCTTTCTTT.

The V call is TRBV28, the J call TRBJ1-5; D unresolved. The CDR3 length is 15 residues. The germline V gene encodes CDR1 MDHEN and CDR2 SYDVKM. The ends were cut back, 5 bases at V and 0 bases at J, with 11 bases in the middle. CDR3 nucleotide sequence: TGTGCCAGCAGTAGAGACACTATTAGCAATCAGCCCCAGCATTTT. The encoded protein is CASSRDTISNQPQHF.